The clone carrying this T cell receptor (beta chain) was picked up a small number of times. Its antigen is not known. The missing CDR3 end, 3 residues past where the read stops, is filled in from the germline J gene. The source of the sample is a study of T cell clonality in common variable immunodeficiency. Study-wide results and caveats: Links between repertoire features and CVID complications were heterogeneity-limited. Common variable immunodeficiency TCR beta sequences reportedly had fewer deletions and N-nucleotide insertions.

The repertoire was sequenced with immunoSEQ multiplex PCR; TCRdb's copy has only in-frame clones and lacks some. This repertoire holds roughly 7,000 clones, and none appear only once. V gave up 1 base and J gave up 2 bases; unmatched junction bases: 2. Germline V gene lookup returns CDR1 SEHNR and CDR2 FQNEAQ (reference sequence). The CDR3 runs to 15 residues. Sequencing input: peripheral blood mononuclear cells. This clonotype was sampled from a human donor with common variable immunodeficiency. V and J are TRBV7-9 and TRBJ1-2; TRBD1 matches at 9 bases. The part of the CDR3 DNA that was read is TGTGCCAGCAGCTTAGGGACAGGGGTCAACTATGGC. Its protein product is CASSLGTGVNYG. The full CDR3 protein reads CASSLGTGVNYGYTF.